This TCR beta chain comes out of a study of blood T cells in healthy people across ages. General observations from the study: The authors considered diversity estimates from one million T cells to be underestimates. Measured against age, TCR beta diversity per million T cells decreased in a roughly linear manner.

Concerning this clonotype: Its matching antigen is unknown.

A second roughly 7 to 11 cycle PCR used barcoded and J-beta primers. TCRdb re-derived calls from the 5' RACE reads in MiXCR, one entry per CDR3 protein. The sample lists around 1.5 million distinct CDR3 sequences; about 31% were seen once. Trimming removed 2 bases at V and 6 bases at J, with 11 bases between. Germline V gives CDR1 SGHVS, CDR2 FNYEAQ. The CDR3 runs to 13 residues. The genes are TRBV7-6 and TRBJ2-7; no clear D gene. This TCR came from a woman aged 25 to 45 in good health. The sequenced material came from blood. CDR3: CASSLTWSTEQYF. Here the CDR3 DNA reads TGTGCCAGCAGCTTAACTTGGAGCACCGAGCAGTACTTC.